The 2 T cell receptor beta chains below were found in one sample sequenced in a study of a mutant IDH1 vaccine in newly diagnosed glioma. These TCRs are of unknown antigen specificity. Data came from immunoSEQ multiplex PCR; TCRdb stores just in-frame clones and leaves some out. The sample holds about 56,000 clones, 80% to 85% seen once. Time point here: week 47, end of study. The study gave 300 ug of mutant IDH1 20-mer peptide per vaccine dose, with topical imiquimod. Specimen: PBMCs, collected from a glioma patient whose treatment included an IDH1 peptide vaccine. Source of these receptors: a woman in her fifties or sixties with glioma.

The V and J genes are TRBV6-1 and TRBJ2-3; the D call may be TRBD1 or TRBD2 (5 bases each). This CDR3 region has 14 residues. Per the germline V gene, CDR1 is MNHNS and CDR2 is SASEGT. Trimming cost V 10 bases and J 3 bases, with 17 bases left between them. CDR3 coding DNA: TGTGCCATTTGGGGCGGCCGAGGGACAGATACGCAGTATTTT. Its translation is CAIWGGRGTDTQYF.

The gene calls are TRBV27 and TRBJ1-1; D is uncertain. The germline gives CDR1 MNHEY, CDR2 SMNVEV (reference sequence). The CDR3 consists of 15 residues. V was cut by 0 bases and J by 3 bases, with 11 bases left in between. The CDR3 sequence: CASSLSTVPDTEAFF. The CDR3 DNA reads as TGTGCCAGCAGTTTATCCACAGTGCCCGACACTGAAGCTTTCTTT.